The clone carrying this TCR beta chain has a count of ten or more. Antigen: not known. J gave up 1 base and V 7 bases, and 4 bases lay outside the gene matches. Germline V gene data show CDR1 as SNHLY and CDR2 as FYNNEI. CDR3 length equals 14 residues. These data come from a study of T cells in Graves' hyperthyroidism and ophthalmopathy. Study-level information: Peripheral blood sampling occurred at initial diagnosis, before any treatment.

Study outcomes and limitations: Ophthalmopathy was identified by the model a median about seven months ahead of onset.

RNA transcripts yielded amplified TCR beta CDR3 regions. The primer set for the first-round RT-PCR of the TCR CDR3 was HTBI. Via MiXCR, TCRdb re-called the multiplex PCR reads, giving one row per CDR3 protein. The table records roughly 300,000 distinct CDR3 sequences, 20% to 25% of them present only once. The TCR originated in a woman in her forties or fifties with Graves' hyperthyroidism. The sample was blood. The J gene is TRBJ2-5, the V gene TRBV2; 9 positions match TRBD1. The CDR3 nucleotides read TGTGCCAGCAAAAAGGGACAGGGCCAAGAGACCCAGTACTTC. Translated: CASKKGQGQETQYF. Using reference TRBV2 and TRBJ2-5 for the parts outside the CDR3, the full variable domain is EPEVTQTPSHQVTQMGQEVILRCVPISNHLYFYWYRQILGQKVEFLVSFYNNEISEKSEIFDDQFSVERPDGSNFTLKIRSTKLEDSAMYFCASKKGQGQETQYFGPGTRLLVL.